Reported below is one T cell receptor (beta chain). Its recognized antigen is unknown. The record has no base qualities; no much larger clone is one base away. The library was obtained by the immunoSEQ multiplex PCR assay. The multiplex PCR relied on a mix of 60 forward primers for TCR Vbeta segments and 13 reverse primers for TCR Jbeta segments. The CDR3 region of rearranged TCR beta genes was amplified from genomic DNA with a multiplex PCR assay. The Illumina HiSeq System was used to sequence the amplified TCR beta libraries as 87-base-pair reads. Concerning the study's data processing: In a later analysis, some 80 million unique TCR beta chains were counted across the approximately 620 repertoires, and roughly 11 million of these chains were shared by at least two donors. Raw reads were error-corrected and collapsed into unique sequences by a nearest-neighbor algorithm in which closely related sequences were merged to remove PCR and sequencing errors. CDR3 sequences were aligned to IMGT reference sequences to assign V, D and J gene segments. For a sequence to be retained, a match of at least six nucleotides was required to both a V gene segment and a J gene segment. A rearrangement counted as productive if the CDR3 had no stop codons and remained in frame with V and J, and every other rearrangement counted as non-productive. CDR3 was defined by IMGT convention, running from the second conserved V-encoded cysteine to the conserved J-encoded phenylalanine. The earlier analysis of about 590 of the donors excluded sequences that lacked an unambiguous match to a single V gene segment. In an earlier analysis of some 590 of the donors, a V segment was called functional when productive rearrangements were above 56.7%, and segregating when the standard deviation between donors exceeded 5%. A statistical classification framework was built for diagnosing cytomegalovirus status from the catalog of TCR beta chain sequences. V and J gene assignment, in a later analysis, came from comparing TCR nucleotide sequences with IMGT/GENE-DB human TR gene sequences. The TCRdist pipeline was used in a later analysis to assign CDR3 sequences and most-parsimonious VDJ recombination scenarios. In a later analysis, every TCR beta chain was defined by the combination of its CDR3 amino acid sequence and its V-gene family, and reads without a unique V-gene family were dropped. To address suspected cross-contamination and a sequencing artifact, a later analysis removed 592 highly shared, low-generation-probability nucleotide sequences. In a later analysis, a clonal expansion index was calculated for each public chain from normalized within-repertoire ranks of inferred template counts. In a later analysis, generation probabilities were computed with a VDJ recombination model fitted to out-of-frame rearrangements, and the resulting probabilities were checked against IGoR. In a later analysis, TCR-TCR, TCR-HLA and TCR-CMV co-occurrence was scored with hypergeometric tests, and a repertoire-size bias correction was applied to TCR pairs. To estimate false discovery rates, a later analysis permuted the HLA or CMV assignments 20 times. A later analysis grouped co-occurring TCRs with DBSCAN, adding TCRdist sequence similarity when clustering within HLA-allele-positive subsets. Co-occurrence clustering excluded repertoires with fewer than 30,000 or more than 120,000 public chains, plus five with anomalous nucleotide sharing. Not all clones reach the TCRdb copy of this immuneACCESS table, which keeps in-frame sequences only. Checked studies attribute under half of the gap to unresolved V genes and leave the rest unexplained. The V and J calls and clone size were taken over from that table, and D and trimming were inferred from the DNA. Recorded for this sample are about 200,000 clones; 80% to 90% of them occurred a single time. The ten largest make up 2.9% of the sample.

The data derive from a study of cytomegalovirus exposure and HLA in healthy donors (dated by TCRdb to 2017 to 2019). Notes on the research overall: According to an earlier analysis of 550 to 700 of the donors, some 180 million T cells yielded 100 million or so unique TCR beta sequences and 276 Gb of sequence data. An early release covering just under 650 HLA-typed donors comprised approximately 300 gigabases of sequencing data and roughly 86 million unique TCR sequences. Of the 350 to 400 genotyped donors, about 84% fell in the genetic ancestry cluster associated with self-reported Caucasian donors. The aim of the study was to test whether cataloging public T cell receptors could identify signatures of past pathogen exposure. Using immunosequencing, the study profiled T cell repertoires from 640 or so subjects and related those repertoires to cytomegalovirus serostatus. In addition to the first cohort of 650 to 750 subjects, a separate validation cohort of 120 different subjects was used. High-throughput TCR immunosequencing, statistical association of individual TCRs with disease status, and machine learning were combined to predict cytomegalovirus infection status. To study patterns of TCR occurrence, a later analysis re-analyzed previously published TCR beta repertoires from 500 to 850 donors and added high-resolution HLA genotyping. The later analysis used no new phenotypic data to find candidate immune exposures, relying instead on TCR beta sequences and their occurrence across donors. In an earlier analysis of several hundred of the donors, high-throughput TCR beta sequencing was used to judge whether each TCR beta V gene segment behaved as functional or pseudogenic. Alongside the repertoire data, information on donor age, sex, ethnicity and CMV serostatus was compiled. A later genetic analysis used genome-wide SNP genotypes for about 55% of the 666 donors, treating that subset as a discovery cohort. All discovery cohort repertoires had been generated using a single sequencing platform. HLA typing included class I and class II loci at four-digit resolution. Typing coverage differed by locus: A, B, C, DRB1 and DQB1 were typed in roughly 629-630 donors, DQA1 in roughly 510, DPA1 in 600 to 610, and DPB1 in just under 490. Several DR-DQ haplotypes were handled as single units for association and clustering because linkage in the cohort was strong. On average, around 200,000 unique TCR beta nucleotide sequences were sequenced per donor among 350 to 400 genotyped donors of the cohort, with 15% to 20% of those sequences being non-productive.

The CDR3 runs 13 amino acids, cysteine and phenylalanine included. Only the CDR3 DNA stays, 39 bases, in frame from base 1. Looking up the germline V gene yields CDR1 SGHAT and CDR2 FQNNGV. After removal of 5 bases from V and 5 bases from J, the junction retains 5 bases not matched to a gene. Study-wide conclusions, independent of this receptor: Some IMGT-functional V segments, including TRBV6-2 and TRBV6-3, could not be told apart with the 87-base-pair reads, so those segments were excluded. Because some donors lacked HLA typing at each locus, the association tests relied only on the typed subset. Because counts were too low, roughly 17 rarely observed V segments, including chromosome 9 orphons, were left out of the earlier analysis of 500 to 750 of the donors. Presence/absence analyses assumed roughly uniform sequencing depth across donors, an assumption that may not hold. Only TCR beta chains were sequenced in this cohort, and the absence of alpha or paired-chain data limited detectable features. A later analysis associated 17,000 or so TCR beta sequences with specific HLA alleles at a false discovery rate of 0.05. An earlier analysis of approximately 590 of the donors showed that most TCR beta V segments appeared in productive rearrangements either about 87% or about 30% of the time, which broadly matched IMGT annotations. A later analysis found that TCR association rates varied across HLA loci, with DRB1 alleles showing the most associated TCRs and HLA-C alleles the fewest. It was suggested by the authors that the approach could potentially be generalized to other disease states and immunological phenotypes. Most TCR sequences were observed very rarely across donors, whereas some public TCRs were present in many individuals. Immune exposure information for the cohort was limited to CMV serostatus. In a later analysis, HLA-associated TCR beta chains showed more clonal expansion and lower generation probabilities than non-associated chains that were equally common. A later genetic analysis reported fewer N-insertions in productive TCRs among donors in an Asian-associated ancestry cluster than the approximately 700-donor mean. A further reported finding was that TCR beta sequences accurately predicted the HLA-A and HLA-B alleles for most subjects in the first cohort. Correlated functional status among segregating V segments might reflect linkage disequilibrium, but an unknown experimental factor could not be ruled out. In the study, around 150 TCR beta chains were listed as associated with cytomegalovirus. A group of highly shared sequence variants was considered likely to be a technical artifact of the sequencing pipeline. In both the original and validation cohorts, the classifier was reported to diagnose cytomegalovirus status with high specificity and sensitivity. Assigning TCR associations to individual alleles was difficult when HLA alleles, especially DR and DQ, strongly co-occurred. V-gene and J-gene trimming of TCR beta chains was associated with a missense DCLRE1C variant in a later genetic analysis, and the association was replicated in an independent cohort. In a later analysis, several top co-occurrence clusters were reported to appear linked to parvovirus B19, influenza, CMV and Epstein-Barr virus. Most CMV-associated TCR beta chains appeared to be HLA-restricted in a later analysis, and the HLA associations seemed to be driven largely by CMV exposure. In vitro tests confirmed that a few of the cytomegalovirus-associated TCR beta chains recognize cytomegalovirus antigens.

In total, fewer than 750 healthy bone marrow donors made up the cohort. At the time of sampling, all cohort members were nominally healthy, though unrecorded immune exposures were likely present. The donor tested CMV seronegative, placing the donor among the approximately 360 seronegative members of the cohort. A peripheral blood sample was provided by each donor, and peripheral blood mononuclear cells were used for TCR beta sequencing. The Qiagen DNeasy Blood Extraction Kit was used to extract genomic DNA from the blood cell samples. Sequenced: PBMCs. This chain joins TRBV11-2 to TRBJ2-5, with 7 middle bases fitting TRBD1. The receptor's source is a man aged 30 to 39 in good health and CMV-seronegative. The sequenced DNA: TGTGCCAGCAGCCGGGGACAGTCGGAGACCCAGTACTTC. Its coded protein is CASSRGQSETQYF.